Shown below are 6 T cell receptor beta chains from a single sample sequenced in a study of blood T cell repertoires in COVID-19. Clones were read by immunoSEQ multiplex PCR, and TCRdb kept only the in-frame ones, dropping some. The sample shows around 190,000 clones, less than 85% of them seen only once. Sequencing was carried out using peripheral blood. Receptors were obtained from a woman aged 50 to 65 with acute or convalescent COVID-19.

This clone was counted only a few times. The J gene is TRBJ1-1, the V gene TRBV30, with TRBD1 matching 7 bases. V dropped 4 bases and J dropped 4; count of bases not matched to a gene: 6. In germline, CDR1 is GTSNPN, CDR2 SVGIG (reference sequence). The CDR3 consists of 13 residues. Here the CDR3 reads CAWKGSGGTEAFF. CDR3 DNA sequence: TGTGCCTGGAAAGGCTCAGGGGGCACTGAAGCTTTCTTT.

This clone appeared a single time. The chain recombines TRBV9 with TRBJ2-6; D call uncertain. V lost 5 bases, J lost 0 bases, and 3 bases lay in between. CDR3 length: 13 residues. The germline CDR1 and CDR2 sequences are SGDLS and YYNGEE. CDR3 sequence: CASRASGANVLTF. The CDR3 coding sequence is TGTGCCAGCAGGGCCTCTGGGGCCAACGTCCTGACTTTC.

This chain joins TRBV6-5 and TRBJ2-5; the match to TRBD2 covers 7 bases. The CDR3 loop spans 13 amino acids. Per germline, CDR1 MNHEY and CDR2 SVGAGI. J lost 1 base, V lost 8 bases, and 4 bases had no gene match. The chain's CDR3 is CASCRGGQETQYF. CDR3 in DNA: TGTGCCAGCTGCCGCGGGGGCCAAGAGACCCAGTACTTC.

In this sample, this clone turned up once. The chain links TRBV5-6 to TRBJ2-2; 10 nucleotides line up with TRBD1. Looked up from germline, CDR1 is SGHDT and CDR2 is YYEEEE. Trimming took 6 bases from V and 5 from J; bases not matched to a gene: 10. This CDR3 region has 16 residues. This CDR3 is CASTPGDRGSTGELFF. CDR3 coding DNA: TGTGCCAGCACCCCCGGGGACAGGGGTAGTACCGGGGAGCTGTTTTTT.

This rearrangement joins TRBV5-6 to TRBJ2-3, with D perhaps matching TRBD2 (5 bases). The germline V and J ends were trimmed by 0 bases and 2 bases, with 13 bases remaining between them. Germline V gene data show CDR1 as SGHDT and CDR2 as YYEEEE. The CDR3 has 16 residues. CDR3 bases: TGTGCCAGCAGCTTGGAGTCTGGTCTAGCCACAGATACGCAGTATTTT. Its protein is CASSLESGLATDTQYF.

This rearrangement joins TRBV29-1 to TRBJ2-7; 11 bases line up with TRBD1. This CDR3 has 13 residues. Trimming cost V 3 bases and J 6 bases; bases outside gene matches: 4. Germline V gene sequence: CDR1 SQVTM, CDR2 ANQGSEA. The CDR3 sequence is CSVEGDRGAEQYF. DNA of the CDR3: TGCAGCGTTGAGGGGGACAGGGGGGCCGAGCAGTACTTC.